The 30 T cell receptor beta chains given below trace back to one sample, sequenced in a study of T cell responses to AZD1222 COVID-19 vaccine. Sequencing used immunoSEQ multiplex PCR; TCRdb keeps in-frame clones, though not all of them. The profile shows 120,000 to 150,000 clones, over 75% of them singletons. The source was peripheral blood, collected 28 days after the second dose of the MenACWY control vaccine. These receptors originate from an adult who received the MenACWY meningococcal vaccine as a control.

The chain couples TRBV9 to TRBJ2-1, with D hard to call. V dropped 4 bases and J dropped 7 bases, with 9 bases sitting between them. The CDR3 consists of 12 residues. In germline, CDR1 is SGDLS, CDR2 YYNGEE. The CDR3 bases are TGTGCCAGCAGCCTAGGCCCAAATGAGCAGTTCTTC. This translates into CASSLGPNEQFF.

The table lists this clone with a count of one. CDR3 sequence: CASSLSTKAETQYF. CDR3 bases: TGTGCCAGCAGTTTATCGACCAAGGCTGAGACCCAGTACTTC. The V call is TRBV28, the J call TRBJ2-5, with D unresolved. The CDR3 has 14 residues. Looked up from germline, CDR1 is MDHEN and CDR2 is SYDVKM. Trimming took off 1 base at V and 5 bases at J, with 11 bases between the two ends.

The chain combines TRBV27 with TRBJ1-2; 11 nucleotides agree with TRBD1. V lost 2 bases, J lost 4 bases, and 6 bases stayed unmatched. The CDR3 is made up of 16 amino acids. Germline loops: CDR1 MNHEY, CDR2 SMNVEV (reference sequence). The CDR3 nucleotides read TGTGCCAGCAGTTTAGCATGGACAGGGGGCCCCTATGGCTACACCTTC. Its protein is CASSLAWTGGPYGYTF.

The CDR3 nucleotides are TGTGCCAGCAGCTTACGGACAGGGGTGACCACTGAAGCTTTCTTT. Protein sequence: CASSLRTGVTTEAFF. This chain uses TRBV7-2 with TRBJ1-1, with 9 bases aligning to TRBD1. V gave up 2 bases and J gave up 4 bases; unmatched junction bases: 5. The CDR3 covers 15 residues. The germline CDR1 and CDR2 sequences are SGHTA and FQGNSA.

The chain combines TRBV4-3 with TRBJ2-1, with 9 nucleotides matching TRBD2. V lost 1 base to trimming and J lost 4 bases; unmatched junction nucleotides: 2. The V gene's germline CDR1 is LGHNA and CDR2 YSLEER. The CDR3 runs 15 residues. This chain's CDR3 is CASSQVAGAYNEQFF. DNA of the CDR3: TGCGCCAGCAGCCAAGTAGCGGGGGCTTACAATGAGCAGTTCTTC.

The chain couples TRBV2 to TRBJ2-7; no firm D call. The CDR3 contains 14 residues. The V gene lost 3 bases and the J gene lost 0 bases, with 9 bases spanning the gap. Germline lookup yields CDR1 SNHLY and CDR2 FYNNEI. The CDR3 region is CASSEGTHSYEQYF. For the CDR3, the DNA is TGTGCCAGCAGTGAGGGCACCCACTCCTACGAGCAGTACTTC. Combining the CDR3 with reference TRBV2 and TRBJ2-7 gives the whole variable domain EPEVTQTPSHQVTQMGQEVILRCVPISNHLYFYWYRQILGQKVEFLVSFYNNEISEKSEIFDDQFSVERPDGSNFTLKIRSTKLEDSAMYFCASSEGTHSYEQYFGPGTRLTVT.

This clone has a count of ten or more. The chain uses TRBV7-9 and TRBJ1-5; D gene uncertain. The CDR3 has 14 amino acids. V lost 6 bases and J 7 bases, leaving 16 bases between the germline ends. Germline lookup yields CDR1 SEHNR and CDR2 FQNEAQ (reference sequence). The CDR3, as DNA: TGTGCCAGCAGTCATGATGGCGTAGGGCAGCCCCAGCATTTT. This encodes CASSHDGVGQPQHF.

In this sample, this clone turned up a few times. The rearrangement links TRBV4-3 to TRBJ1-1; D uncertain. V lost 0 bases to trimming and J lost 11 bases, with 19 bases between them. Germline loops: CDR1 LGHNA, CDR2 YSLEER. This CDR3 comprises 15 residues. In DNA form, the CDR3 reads TGCGCCAGCAGCCAAGATGAAGGCTCGGGGTTGTATGCTTTCTTT. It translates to CASSQDEGSGLYAFF.

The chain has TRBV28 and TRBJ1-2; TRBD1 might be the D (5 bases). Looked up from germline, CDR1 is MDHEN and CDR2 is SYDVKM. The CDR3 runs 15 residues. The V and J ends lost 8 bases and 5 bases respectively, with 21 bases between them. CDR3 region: CASLTGTSGRYGYTF. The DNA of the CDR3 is TGTGCCAGCTTAACCGGGACCTCGGGGCGGTATGGCTACACCTTC.

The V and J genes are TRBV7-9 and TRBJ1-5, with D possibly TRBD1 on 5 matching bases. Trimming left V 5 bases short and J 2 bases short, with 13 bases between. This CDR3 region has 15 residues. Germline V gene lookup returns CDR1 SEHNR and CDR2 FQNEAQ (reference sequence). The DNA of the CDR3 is TGTGCCAGCAGCAAGGACACCTTGGGCAATCAGCCCCAGCATTTT. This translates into CASSKDTLGNQPQHF.

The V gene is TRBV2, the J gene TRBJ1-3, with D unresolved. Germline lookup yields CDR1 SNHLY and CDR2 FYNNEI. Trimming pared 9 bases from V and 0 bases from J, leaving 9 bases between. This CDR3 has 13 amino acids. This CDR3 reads CASTRSSGNTIYF. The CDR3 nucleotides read TGTGCCAGTACGAGGAGCTCTGGAAACACCATATATTTT.

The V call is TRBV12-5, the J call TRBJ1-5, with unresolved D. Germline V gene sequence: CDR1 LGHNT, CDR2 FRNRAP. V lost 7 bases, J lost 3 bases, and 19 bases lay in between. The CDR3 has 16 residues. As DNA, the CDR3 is TGTGCTAGTGCCTGGGGATCAGGAACGCTCAATCAGCCCCAGCATTTT. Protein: CASAWGSGTLNQPQHF.

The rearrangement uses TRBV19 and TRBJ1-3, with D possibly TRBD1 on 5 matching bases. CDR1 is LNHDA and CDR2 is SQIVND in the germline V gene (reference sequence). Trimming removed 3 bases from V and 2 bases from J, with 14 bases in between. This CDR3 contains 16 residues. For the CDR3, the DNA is TGTGCCAGTAGTATTGGGCACGGGGGGACTGGAAACACCATATATTTT. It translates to CASSIGHGGTGNTIYF.

DNA for the CDR3: TGTGCCAGCAGCGTAGGCACAGGGGGTGGAAACACCATATATTTT. Protein sequence: CASSVGTGGGNTIYF. This chain uses TRBV9 with TRBJ1-3; 8 bases map to TRBD1. The CDR3 spans 15 residues. CDR1 is SGDLS, CDR2 YYNGEE, per germline. After removal of 0 bases from V and 3 bases from J, the junction contained 2 bases not matched to a gene.

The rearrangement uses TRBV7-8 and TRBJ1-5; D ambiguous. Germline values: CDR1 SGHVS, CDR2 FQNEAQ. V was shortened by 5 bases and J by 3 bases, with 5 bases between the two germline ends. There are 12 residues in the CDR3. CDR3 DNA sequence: TGTGCCAGCAGCAAGTCCAATCAGCCCCAGCATTTT. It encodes CASSKSNQPQHF. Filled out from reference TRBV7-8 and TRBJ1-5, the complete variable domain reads GAGVSQSPRYKVAKRGQDVALRCDPISGHVSLFWYQQALGQGPEFLTYFQNEAQLDKSGLPSDRFFAERPEGSVSTLKIQRTQQEDSAVYLCASSKSNQPQHFGDGTRLSIL.

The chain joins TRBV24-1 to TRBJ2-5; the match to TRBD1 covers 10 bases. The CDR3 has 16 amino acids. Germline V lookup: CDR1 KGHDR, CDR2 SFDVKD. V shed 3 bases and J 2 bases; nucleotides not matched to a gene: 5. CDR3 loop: CATSDPGQGSQETQYF. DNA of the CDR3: TGTGCCACCAGTGATCCGGGACAGGGGTCACAAGAGACCCAGTACTTC.

CDR3 nucleotide sequence: TGTGCCAGCAGCTCCTTGGACGGACAGAACACTGAAGCTTTCTTT. The encoded protein is CASSSLDGQNTEAFF. This chain links TRBV7-8 with TRBJ1-1, with a tentative D call TRBD1 (5 bases). The V end was cut by 4 bases, the J end by 1 base, with 13 bases between. CDR1 is SGHVS, CDR2 FQNEAQ, per germline. The CDR3 is made up of 15 amino acids.

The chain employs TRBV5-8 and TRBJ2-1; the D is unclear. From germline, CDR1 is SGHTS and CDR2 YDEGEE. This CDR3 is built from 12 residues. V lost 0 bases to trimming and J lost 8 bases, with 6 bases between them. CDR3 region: CASSLVLHEQFF. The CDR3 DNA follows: TGTGCCAGCAGCTTGGTACTCCATGAGCAGTTCTTC.

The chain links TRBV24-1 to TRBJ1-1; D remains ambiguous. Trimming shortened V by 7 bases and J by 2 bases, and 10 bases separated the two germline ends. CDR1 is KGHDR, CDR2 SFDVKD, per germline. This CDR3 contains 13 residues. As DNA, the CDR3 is TGTGCCACCAGAGTTCAGGACAACACTGAAGCTTTCTTT. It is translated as CATRVQDNTEAFF.

The CDR3 bases are TGTGCCAGCAGCGGCGGGACAGGCAGGGAGCAGTACTTC. This codes for CASSGGTGREQYF. J is TRBJ2-7 and V is TRBV7-3; 8 bases are a match to TRBD1. The CDR3 spans 13 residues. V trimming: 5 bases; J trimming: 7 bases; junction bases outside the gene matches: 7. Germline values: CDR1 SGHTA, CDR2 FQGTGA.

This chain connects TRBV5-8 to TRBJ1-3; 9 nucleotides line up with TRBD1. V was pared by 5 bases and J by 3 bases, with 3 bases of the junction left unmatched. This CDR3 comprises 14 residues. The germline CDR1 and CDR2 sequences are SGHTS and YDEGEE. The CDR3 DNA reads TGTGCCAGCAGTACAGGGGGCTATGGAAACACCATATATTTT. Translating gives CASSTGGYGNTIYF. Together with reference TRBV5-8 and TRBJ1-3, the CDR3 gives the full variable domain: EAGVTQSPTHLIKTRGQQATLRCSPISGHTSVYWYQQALGLGLQFLLWYDEGEERNRGNFPPRFSGRQFPNYSSELNVNALELEDSALYLCASSTGGYGNTIYFGEGSWLTVV.

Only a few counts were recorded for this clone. The CDR3 here is CASSLPPKQGAYGYTF. CDR3 DNA sequence: TGCGCCAGCAGCTTACCGCCGAAACAGGGTGCCTATGGCTACACCTTC. The chain couples TRBV5-1 to TRBJ1-2; tentative D call: TRBD1 (6 bases). CDR3 length: 16 residues. Trimming removed 2 bases at V and 4 bases at J, with 18 bases between. Looked up from germline, CDR1 is SGHRS and CDR2 is YFSETQ.

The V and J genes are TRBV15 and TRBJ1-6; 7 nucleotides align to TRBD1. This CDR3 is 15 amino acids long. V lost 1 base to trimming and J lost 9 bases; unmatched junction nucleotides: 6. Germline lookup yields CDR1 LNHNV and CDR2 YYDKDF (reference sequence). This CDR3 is CATSRATGARSPLHF. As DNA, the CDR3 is TGTGCCACCAGCAGAGCTACAGGGGCCCGTTCACCCCTCCACTTT.

The CDR3 DNA is TGTGCCAGCAGCGAACAGGGGAACTATGGCTACACCTTC. Translation gives CASSEQGNYGYTF. The chain uses TRBV7-9 and TRBJ1-2, with 7 bases lining up with TRBD1. CDR3 length: 13 amino acids. Per the germline V gene, CDR1 is SEHNR and CDR2 is FQNEAQ (reference sequence). The trim removed 5 bases at V and 2 bases at J, leaving 2 bases unmatched.

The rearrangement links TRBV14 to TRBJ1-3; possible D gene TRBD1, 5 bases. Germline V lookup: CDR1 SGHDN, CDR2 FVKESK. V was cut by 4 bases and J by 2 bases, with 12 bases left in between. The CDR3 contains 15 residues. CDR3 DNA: TGTGCCAGCAGCCGAGTAGGGACGGCTGGAAACACCATATATTTT. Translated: CASSRVGTAGNTIYF.

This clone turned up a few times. In nucleotides, the CDR3 is TGTGCCAGCAGTTTATCGGGGGCAACTAATGAAAAACTGTTTTTT. This encodes CASSLSGATNEKLFF. The chain has TRBV28 and TRBJ1-4, with D tentatively TRBD1 (5 bases). CDR3 size: 15 residues. V was cut by 1 base and J by 0 bases, with 6 bases left in between. Germline CDR1 MDHEN, CDR2 SYDVKM.

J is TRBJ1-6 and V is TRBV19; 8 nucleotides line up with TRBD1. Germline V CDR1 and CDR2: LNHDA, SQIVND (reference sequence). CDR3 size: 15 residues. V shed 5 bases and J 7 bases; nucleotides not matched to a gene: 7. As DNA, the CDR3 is TGTGCCAGTAGTGAGACCGGGACAGGAAATTCACCCCTCCACTTT. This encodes CASSETGTGNSPLHF.

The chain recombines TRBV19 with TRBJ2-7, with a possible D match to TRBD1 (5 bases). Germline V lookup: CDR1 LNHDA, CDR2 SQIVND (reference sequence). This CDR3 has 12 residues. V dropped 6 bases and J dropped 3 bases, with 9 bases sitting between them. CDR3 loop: CASSYQGYEQYF. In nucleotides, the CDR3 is TGTGCCAGTAGCTACCAGGGCTACGAGCAGTACTTC.

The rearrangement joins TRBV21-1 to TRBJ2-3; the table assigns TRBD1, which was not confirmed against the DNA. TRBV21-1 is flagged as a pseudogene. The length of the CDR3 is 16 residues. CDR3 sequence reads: CASSKALSRVGDTQYF. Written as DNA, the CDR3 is TGTGCCAGCAGCAAAGCGCTGAGCAGGGTAGGGGATACGCAGTATTTT.

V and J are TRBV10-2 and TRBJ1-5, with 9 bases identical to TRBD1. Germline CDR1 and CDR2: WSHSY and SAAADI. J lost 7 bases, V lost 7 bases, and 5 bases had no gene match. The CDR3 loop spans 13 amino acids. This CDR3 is CASNRQGEQPQHF. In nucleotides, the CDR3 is TGCGCCAGCAATCGACAGGGGGAACAGCCCCAGCATTTT.